The 12 T cell receptor beta chains given below trace back to one sample, sequenced in a study of T cells in Graves' hyperthyroidism and ophthalmopathy. It was RNA transcripts that yielded the amplified TCR beta CDR3 regions. HTBI primers were the set used in a first-round RT-PCR of the TCR CDR3. TCRdb processed the multiplex PCR reads anew with MiXCR; each CDR3 protein has one entry. The sample holds about 550,000 distinct CDR3 sequences, 20% to 25% seen once. The sample was blood. The source is a man in his late teens or twenties with Graves' hyperthyroidism.

Many counts were recorded for this clonotype. The rearrangement uses TRBV12-3 or TRBV12-4 and TRBJ1-1, with a possible D match to TRBD1 (6 bases). The CDR3 sequence is 12 residues long. V was clipped by 7 bases and J by 6 bases, with 12 bases between them. CDR3 sequence (DNA): TGTGCCAGCACCCTAGGACAGTCTGAAGCTTTCTTT. Translation: CASTLGQSEAFF.

This clonotype was found many times. The chain joins TRBV12-3 or TRBV12-4 to TRBJ1-6; no clear D gene. The V and J ends lost 6 bases and 6 bases respectively, with 18 bases between them. This CDR3 has 16 residues. The CDR3 reads CASSHQDGILNSPLHF. CDR3 sequence (DNA): TGTGCCAGCAGCCACCAGGACGGCATTCTTAATTCACCCCTCCACTTT.

On this clonotype: One end of the junction does not line up with germline, which may come from a read error. The V gene is TRBV28, the J gene TRBJ2-2, with 8 positions matching TRBD2. This CDR3 comprises 15 residues. CDR1 is MDHEN, CDR2 SYDVKM, per germline. This CDR3 is CASSLRGGLTGELCF. The CDR3 region has the DNA TGTGCCAGCAGTTTACGGGGGGGTCTGACCGGGGAGCTGTGTTTT.

This clonotype was observed at least ten times. CDR3 sequence (DNA): TGTGCCAGCAGTGAATTAGGGCTAGGTCAGCCCCAGCATTTT. Protein: CASSELGLGQPQHF. The rearrangement joins TRBV25-1 to TRBJ1-5, with no clear D. CDR3 length: 14 residues. Per the germline V gene, CDR1 is MGHDK and CDR2 is SYGVNS. Trimming shortened V by 1 base and J by 6 bases, and 10 bases separated the two germline ends.

The chain employs TRBV6-5 and TRBJ2-5, with D possibly TRBD1 on 6 matching bases. V was pared by 2 bases and J by 4 bases, with 14 bases between. CDR1 is MNHEY, CDR2 SVGAGI, per germline. The CDR3 has 15 amino acids. The CDR3 DNA sequence: TGTGCCAGCAGTTACGAGGGGGACCGTACAGAGACCCAGTACTTC. As protein: CASSYEGDRTETQYF.

In its sample, this clonotype was seen a few times. V gene TRBV6-1 combines with J gene TRBJ1-2; the match to TRBD1 covers 7 bases. Losses at the gene ends were 5 bases for V and 5 bases for J; bases not matched to a gene: 11. The V gene's germline CDR1 is MNHNS and CDR2 SASEGT. The CDR3 covers 15 residues. For the CDR3, the DNA is TGTGCCAGCAGTCTTAAATCGACAGGGACGTATGGCTACACCTTC. This encodes CASSLKSTGTYGYTF.

This clonotype was detected a few times. A much more abundant neighbour one base away suggests this may be a read error. The gene calls are TRBV25-1 and TRBJ1-1; D is possibly TRBD1 (6 bases). CDR1 and CDR2 from the germline V gene are MGHDK and SYGVNS. The CDR3 loop spans 15 amino acids. The CDR3 DNA is TGTGCCAGCAGTGAATCTAGGACAGCTTACACTGAAGCTTGCTTT. Translating it yields CASSESRTAYTEACF.

A few counts support this clonotype. A much larger clone differs by one base, so this may be a read error. The conserved final phenylalanine or tryptophan is absent from the CDR3, which likely points to a read error. V is TRBV11-3 and J is TRBJ2-2, with D perhaps matching TRBD2 (5 bases). The germline V gene encodes CDR1 SGHNT and CDR2 YENEEA. The length of the CDR3 is 13 residues. V was clipped by 4 bases and J by 4 bases, with 7 bases between them. CDR3 nucleotide sequence: TGTGCCAGCAGCTGGACTTCCACCGGGGAGCTGTTTGTT. Translated: CASSWTSTGELFV.

This clonotype was detected a few times. The rearrangement links TRBV4-1 to TRBJ2-6; D might be TRBD2 (5 bases). Germline V gives CDR1 MGHRA, CDR2 YSYEKL. V lost 1 base and J 4 bases, leaving 8 bases between the germline ends. This CDR3 has 15 amino acids. Written as DNA, the CDR3 is TGCGCCAGCAGCCAAGTCCGGAGGGGGGCCAACGTCCTGACTTTC. Amino acid sequence: CASSQVRRGANVLTF.

The rearrangement joins TRBV12-3 or TRBV12-4 to TRBJ2-7; D may match TRBD1 or TRBD2 (6 bases each). With 7 bases removed from V and 5 bases from J, the gap between germline ends came to 15 bases. This CDR3 has 13 amino acids. CDR3 protein: CASKGGRFDEQYF. CDR3 nucleotide sequence: TGTGCCAGCAAGGGGGGCCGTTTTGACGAGCAGTACTTC.

This clonotype was seen at least ten times. The rearrangement links TRBV28 to TRBJ2-5; no reliable D call. The length of the CDR3 is 15 residues. Trimming left V 2 bases short and J 2 bases short, with 12 bases between. The germline CDR1 and CDR2 sequences are MDHEN and SYDVKM. The CDR3 DNA sequence: TGTGCCAGCAGTTTAATTGGCTTCGGGCAAGAGACCCAGTACTTC. Protein: CASSLIGFGQETQYF.

This clonotype was counted at least ten times. This chain joins TRBV27 and TRBJ2-7; 9 bases map to TRBD1. V lost 5 bases and J lost 3; bases outside the gene matches: 8. Germline values: CDR1 MNHEY, CDR2 SMNVEV (reference sequence). The CDR3 extends over 15 amino acids. DNA for the CDR3: TGTGCCAGCAGTCTGACAGGGGGTGGTCGCTACGAGCAGTACTTC. Protein product: CASSLTGGGRYEQYF.